The sample holds many counts of the clone carrying this T cell receptor beta chain. Its antigen is still unknown. This record comes from a study of T cells after yellow fever vaccination. General observations from the study: Although most clonotypes did not, a small share appeared in both CD4 and CD8 compartments. The secondary T-cell response peaked on day 5, not day 15, but was weaker.

The germline CDR1 and CDR2 sequences are SGHVS and FQNEAQ. The CDR3 contains 14 residues. V lost 3 bases and J lost 5, with 13 bases in between. TCRdb fed the 5' RACE reads into MiXCR, producing one record per CDR3 protein. The repertoire consists of approximately 150,000 distinct CDR3 sequences, with about 8% occurring once and the leading ten covering 0.73%. The sample consisted of CD4+ T cells sorted from PBMCs, taken 5 days after the yellow fever booster vaccination. The chain employs TRBV7-8 and TRBJ1-1; D is perhaps TRBD1 (5 bases). This receptor was taken from a man younger than 45 who received the YFV17D yellow fever vaccine. The CDR3 reads CASSLSREGTEAFF. Here the CDR3 DNA reads TGTGCCAGCAGCTTGTCCAGGGAAGGGACTGAAGCTTTCTTT. Full variable domain (missing parts from reference TRBV7-8 and TRBJ1-1): GAGVSQSPRYKVAKRGQDVALRCDPISGHVSLFWYQQALGQGPEFLTYFQNEAQLDKSGLPSDRFFAERPEGSVSTLKIQRTQQEDSAVYLCASSLSREGTEAFFGQGTRLTVV.